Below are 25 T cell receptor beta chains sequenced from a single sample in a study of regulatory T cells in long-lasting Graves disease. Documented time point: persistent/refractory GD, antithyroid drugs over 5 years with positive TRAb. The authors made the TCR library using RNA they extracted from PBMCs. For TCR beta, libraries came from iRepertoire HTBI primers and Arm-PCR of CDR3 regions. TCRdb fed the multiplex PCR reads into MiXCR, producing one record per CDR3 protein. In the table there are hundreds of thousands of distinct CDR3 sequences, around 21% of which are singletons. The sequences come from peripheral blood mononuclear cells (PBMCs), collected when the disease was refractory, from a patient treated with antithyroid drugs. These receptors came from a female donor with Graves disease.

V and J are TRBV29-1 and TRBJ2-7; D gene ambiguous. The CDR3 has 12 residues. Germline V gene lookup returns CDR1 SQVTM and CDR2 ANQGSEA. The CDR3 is CRQPTTLYEQYF. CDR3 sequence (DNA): TGCAGACAGCCCACTACCCTCTACGAGCAGTACTTC.

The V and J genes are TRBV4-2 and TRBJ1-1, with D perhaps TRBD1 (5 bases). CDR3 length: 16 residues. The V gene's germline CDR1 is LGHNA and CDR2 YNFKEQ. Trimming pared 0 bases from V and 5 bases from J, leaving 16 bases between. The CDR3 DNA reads TGTGCCAGCAGCCAAGATTTGGCAGGGCCGCTTACTGAAGCTTTCTTT. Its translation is CASSQDLAGPLTEAFF.

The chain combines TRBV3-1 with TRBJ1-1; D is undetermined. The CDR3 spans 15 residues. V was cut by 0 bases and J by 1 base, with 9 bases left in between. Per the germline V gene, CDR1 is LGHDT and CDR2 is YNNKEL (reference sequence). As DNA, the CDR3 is TGTGCCAGCAGCCAAGATTCGGGCGGGAACACTGAAGCTTTCTTT. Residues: CASSQDSGGNTEAFF.

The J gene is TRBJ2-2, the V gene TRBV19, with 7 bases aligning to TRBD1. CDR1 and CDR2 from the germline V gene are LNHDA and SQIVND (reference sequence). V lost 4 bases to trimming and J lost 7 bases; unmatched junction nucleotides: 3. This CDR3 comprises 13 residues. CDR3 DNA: TGTGCCAGTAGTACTGGACAGGTCGGGGAGCTGTTTTTT. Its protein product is CASSTGQVGELFF.

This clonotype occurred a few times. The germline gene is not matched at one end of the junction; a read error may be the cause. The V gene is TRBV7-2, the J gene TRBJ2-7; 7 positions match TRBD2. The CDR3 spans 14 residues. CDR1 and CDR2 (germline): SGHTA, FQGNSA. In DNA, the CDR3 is TGTGCCAACAGCTTAGAGCGGGGCCTAGACGAGCAGTACTTC. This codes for CANSLERGLDEQYF.

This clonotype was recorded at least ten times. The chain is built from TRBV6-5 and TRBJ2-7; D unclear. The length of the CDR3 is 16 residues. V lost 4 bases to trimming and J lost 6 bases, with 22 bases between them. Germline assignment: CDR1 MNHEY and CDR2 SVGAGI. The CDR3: CASSSYPDLRDPEQYF. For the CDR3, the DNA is TGTGCCAGCAGTTCTTACCCGGACCTTCGCGACCCCGAGCAGTACTTC.

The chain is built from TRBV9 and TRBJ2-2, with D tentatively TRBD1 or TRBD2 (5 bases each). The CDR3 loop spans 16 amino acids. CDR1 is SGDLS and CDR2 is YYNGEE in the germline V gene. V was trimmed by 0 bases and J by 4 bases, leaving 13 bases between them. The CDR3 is CASSVVPGTGTGELFF. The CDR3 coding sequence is TGTGCCAGCAGCGTAGTACCAGGGACGGGCACCGGGGAGCTGTTTTTT. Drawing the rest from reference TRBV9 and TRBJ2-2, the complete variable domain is DSGVTQTPKHLITATGQRVTLRCSPRSGDLSVYWYQQSLDQGLQFLIQYYNGEERAKGNILERFSAQQFPDLHSELNLSSLELGDSALYFCASSVVPGTGTGELFFGEGSRLTVL.

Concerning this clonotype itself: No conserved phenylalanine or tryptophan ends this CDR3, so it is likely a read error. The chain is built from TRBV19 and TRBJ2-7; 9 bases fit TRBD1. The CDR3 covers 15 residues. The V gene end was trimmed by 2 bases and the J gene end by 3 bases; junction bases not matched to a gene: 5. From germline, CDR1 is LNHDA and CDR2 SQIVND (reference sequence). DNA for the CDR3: TGTGCCAGTAGTATAACAGGGACAGGGATCTACGAGCAGTACCTC. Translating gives CASSITGTGIYEQYL.

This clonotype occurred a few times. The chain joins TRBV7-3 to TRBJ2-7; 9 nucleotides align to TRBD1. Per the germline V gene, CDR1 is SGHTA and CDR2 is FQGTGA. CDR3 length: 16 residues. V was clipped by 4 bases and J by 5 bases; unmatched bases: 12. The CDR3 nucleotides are TGTGCCAGCAGCTGGGCCCCGGGACAGGGCAGGGACGAGCAGTACTTC. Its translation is CASSWAPGQGRDEQYF.

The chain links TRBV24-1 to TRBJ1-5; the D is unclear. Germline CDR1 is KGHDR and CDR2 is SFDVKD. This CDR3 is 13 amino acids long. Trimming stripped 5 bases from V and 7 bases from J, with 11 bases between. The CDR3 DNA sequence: TGTGCCACCAGTGGTTCAGCGGGGCAGCCCCAGCATTTT. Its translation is CATSGSAGQPQHF.

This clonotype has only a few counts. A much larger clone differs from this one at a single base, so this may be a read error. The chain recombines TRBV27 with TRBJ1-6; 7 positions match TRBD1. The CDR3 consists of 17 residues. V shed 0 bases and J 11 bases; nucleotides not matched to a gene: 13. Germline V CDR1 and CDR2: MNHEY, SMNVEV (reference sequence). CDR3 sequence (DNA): TGTGCCAGCAGTTTATCGTCCTGGGGACAGTACCATCCACCCCTCCACTTT. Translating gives CASSLSSWGQYHPPLHF.

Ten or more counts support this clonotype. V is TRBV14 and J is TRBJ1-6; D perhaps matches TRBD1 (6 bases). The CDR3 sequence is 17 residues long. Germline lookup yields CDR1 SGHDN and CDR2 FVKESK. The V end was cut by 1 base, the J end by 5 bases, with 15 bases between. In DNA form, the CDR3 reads TGTGCCAGCAGCCAAGGACGGCGGGGGGGCGATAATTCACCCCTCCACTTT. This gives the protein CASSQGRRGGDNSPLHF.

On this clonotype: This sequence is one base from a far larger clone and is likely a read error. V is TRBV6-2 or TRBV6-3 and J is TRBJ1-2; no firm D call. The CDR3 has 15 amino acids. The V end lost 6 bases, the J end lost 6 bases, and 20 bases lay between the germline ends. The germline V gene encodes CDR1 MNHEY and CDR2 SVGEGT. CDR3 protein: CASREVRADRNGYTF. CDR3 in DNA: TGTGCCAGCAGGGAAGTACGGGCGGATAGAAATGGCTACACCTTC.

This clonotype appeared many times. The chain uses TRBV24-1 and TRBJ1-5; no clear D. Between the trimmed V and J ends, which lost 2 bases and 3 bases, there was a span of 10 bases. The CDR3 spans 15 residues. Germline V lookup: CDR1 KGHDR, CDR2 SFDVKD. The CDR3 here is CATSDSGLPNQPQHF. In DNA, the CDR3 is TGTGCCACCAGTGATTCCGGACTACCCAATCAGCCCCAGCATTTT.

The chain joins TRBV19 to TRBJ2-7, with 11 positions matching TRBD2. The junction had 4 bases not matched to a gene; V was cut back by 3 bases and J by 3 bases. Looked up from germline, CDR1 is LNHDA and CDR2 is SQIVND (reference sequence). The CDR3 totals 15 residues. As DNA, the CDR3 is TGTGCCAGTAGTATTTCCGGACTAGCGGGCTACGAGCAGTACTTC. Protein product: CASSISGLAGYEQYF.

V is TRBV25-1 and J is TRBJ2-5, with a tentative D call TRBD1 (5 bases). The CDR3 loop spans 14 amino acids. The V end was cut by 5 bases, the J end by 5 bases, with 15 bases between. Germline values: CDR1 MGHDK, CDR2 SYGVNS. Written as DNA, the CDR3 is TGTGCCAGCAGTAAGGGGATAACCGGGGAGACCCAGTACTTC. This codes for CASSKGITGETQYF.

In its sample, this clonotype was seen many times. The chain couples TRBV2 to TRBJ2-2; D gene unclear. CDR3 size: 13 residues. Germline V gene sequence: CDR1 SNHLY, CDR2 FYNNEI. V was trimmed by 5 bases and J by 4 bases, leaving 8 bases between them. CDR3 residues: CASSFAPTGELFF. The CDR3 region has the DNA TGTGCCAGCAGTTTCGCGCCCACCGGGGAGCTGTTTTTT.

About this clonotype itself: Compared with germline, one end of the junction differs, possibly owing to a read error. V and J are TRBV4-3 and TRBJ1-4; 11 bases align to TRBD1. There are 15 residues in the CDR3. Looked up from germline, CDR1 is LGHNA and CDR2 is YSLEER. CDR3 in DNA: TGCGCCAGCAGCCTAGGACAGGGGGCACGGGAAAAGCTGTTTTTT. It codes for CASSLGQGAREKLFF.

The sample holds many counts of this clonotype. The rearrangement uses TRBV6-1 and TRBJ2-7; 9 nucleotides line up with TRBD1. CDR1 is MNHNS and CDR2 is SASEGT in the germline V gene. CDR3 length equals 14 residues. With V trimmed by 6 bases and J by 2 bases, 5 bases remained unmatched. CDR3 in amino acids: CASRDRDRAYEQYF. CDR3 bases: TGTGCCAGCAGGGACAGGGACAGGGCCTACGAGCAGTACTTC.

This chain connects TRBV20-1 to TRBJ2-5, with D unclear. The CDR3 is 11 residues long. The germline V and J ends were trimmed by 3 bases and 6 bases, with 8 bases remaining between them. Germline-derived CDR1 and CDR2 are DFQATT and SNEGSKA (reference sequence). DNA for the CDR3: TGCAGTGCTAGTGAAGGAAAGACCCAGTACTTC. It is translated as CSASEGKTQYF.

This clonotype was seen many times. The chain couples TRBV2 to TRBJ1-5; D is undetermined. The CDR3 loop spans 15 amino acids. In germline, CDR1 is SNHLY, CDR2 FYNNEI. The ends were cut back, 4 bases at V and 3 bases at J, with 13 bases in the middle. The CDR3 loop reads CASSAGLEVNQPQHF. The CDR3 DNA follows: TGTGCCAGCAGTGCCGGGTTAGAAGTCAATCAGCCCCAGCATTTT.

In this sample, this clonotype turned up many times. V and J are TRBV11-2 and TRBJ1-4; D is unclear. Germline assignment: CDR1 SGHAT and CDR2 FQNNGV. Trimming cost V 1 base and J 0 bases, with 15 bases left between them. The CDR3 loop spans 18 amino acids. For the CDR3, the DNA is TGTGCCAGCAGCTTAGCGGGAGATTTCATAGCAACTAATGAAAAACTGTTTTTT. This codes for CASSLAGDFIATNEKLFF.

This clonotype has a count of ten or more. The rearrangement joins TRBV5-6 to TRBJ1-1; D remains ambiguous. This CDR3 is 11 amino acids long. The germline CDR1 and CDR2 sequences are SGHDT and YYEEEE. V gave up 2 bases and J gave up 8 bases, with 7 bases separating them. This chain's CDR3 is CASSLGAEAFF. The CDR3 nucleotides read TGTGCCAGCAGCTTAGGTGCGGAAGCTTTCTTT.

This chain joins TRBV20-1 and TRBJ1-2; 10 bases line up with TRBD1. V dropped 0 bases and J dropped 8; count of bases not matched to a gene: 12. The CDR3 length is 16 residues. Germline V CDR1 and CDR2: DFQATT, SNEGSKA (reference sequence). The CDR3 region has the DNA TGCAGTGCTAGAGAGTCCCCCGGCGGGACAGGGGAGGGCTACACCTTC. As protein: CSARESPGGTGEGYTF.

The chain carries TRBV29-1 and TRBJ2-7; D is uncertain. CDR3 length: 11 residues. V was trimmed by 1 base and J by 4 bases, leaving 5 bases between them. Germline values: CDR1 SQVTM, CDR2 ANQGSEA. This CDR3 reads CSVEGPYEQYF. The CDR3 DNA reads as TGCAGCGTTGAAGGACCATACGAGCAGTACTTC.